The T cell receptor (beta chain) described here comes from a study of T-cell memory formation after mild COVID-19. TCRdb processed the 5' RACE reads anew with MiXCR; each CDR3 protein has one entry. The sample consists of about 360,000 distinct CDR3 sequences, under 15% of them appearing once. The sequence was collected from a man between 18 and 35 years old who had mild COVID-19 (a few samples of this study predate the infection). Cell type and time point are not known. Sample: PBMCs or a T cell subset sorted from them (not recorded which).

CDR3 in amino acids: CATKLGAGANVLTF. DNA of the CDR3: TGTGCCACCAAGTTGGGGGCTGGGGCCAACGTCCTGACTTTC. The chain combines TRBV12-3 or TRBV12-4 with TRBJ2-6, with D possibly called TRBD1 or TRBD2 (5 bases each). The CDR3 is 14 amino acids. With 10 bases removed from V and 2 bases from J, the gap between germline ends came to 12 bases.